The clone carrying this T cell receptor (beta chain) was counted between two and nine times. Its antigen remains unknown. These data come from a study of molecular identifiers for immune sequencing clone quantification. Study-level findings and limits: Jurkat TCR RNA spiked in from one cell could reportedly be detected among about 1.1 million naive cells. In naive cells, clones above 20 RNA copies held under 1% of molecules, whereas in effector cells they held over 97%.

The sorting of naive CD8 T cells used the CD8+CD4-CCR7+CD45RA+ phenotype. After removal of 5 bases from V and 0 bases from J, the junction contained 8 bases not matched to a gene. The CDR3 extends over 15 amino acids. Per germline, CDR1 SGHKS and CDR2 YYEKEE (reference sequence). TCRdb re-derived calls from the PCR reads in MiXCR, one entry per CDR3 protein. The sample has about 510,000 distinct CDR3 sequences; around 23% are singletons. Sequenced sample: naive CD8+ T cells from blood, with Jurkat cell RNA spiked in. Subset noted: FACS-sorted CD8+CD4-CCR7+CD45RA+ naive T cells. The receptor was isolated from a human donor in good health. Some libraries in this study had Jurkat cell RNA spiked in. The J gene is TRBJ2-7, the V gene TRBV5-5; 7 bases are a match to TRBD1. The CDR3: CASREWTGSSYEQYF. In DNA form, the CDR3 reads TGTGCCAGCAGGGAGTGGACAGGCAGCTCCTACGAGCAGTACTTC.